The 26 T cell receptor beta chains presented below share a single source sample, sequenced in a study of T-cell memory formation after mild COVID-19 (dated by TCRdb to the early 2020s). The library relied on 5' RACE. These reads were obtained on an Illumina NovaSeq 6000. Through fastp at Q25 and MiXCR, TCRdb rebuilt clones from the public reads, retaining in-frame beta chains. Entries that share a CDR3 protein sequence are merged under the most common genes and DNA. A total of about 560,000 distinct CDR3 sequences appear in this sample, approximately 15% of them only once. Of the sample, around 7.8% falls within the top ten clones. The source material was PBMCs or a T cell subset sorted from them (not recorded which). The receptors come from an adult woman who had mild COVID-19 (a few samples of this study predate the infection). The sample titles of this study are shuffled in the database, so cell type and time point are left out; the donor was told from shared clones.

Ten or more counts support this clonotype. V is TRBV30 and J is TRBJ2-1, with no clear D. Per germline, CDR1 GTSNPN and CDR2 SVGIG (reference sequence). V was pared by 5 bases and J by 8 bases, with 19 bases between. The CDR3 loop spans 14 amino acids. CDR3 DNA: TGTGCCTGGGACAAGGGAAGCTCTGGGGATGAGCAGTTCTTC. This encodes CAWDKGSSGDEQFF.

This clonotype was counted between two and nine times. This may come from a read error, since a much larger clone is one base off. CDR3 nucleotides: TGCGCCAGCAGCTCGGAAGATACGCAGTATTTT. Encoded protein: CASSSEDTQYF. This chain uses TRBV5-1 with TRBJ2-3, with D unresolved. Germline CDR1 SGHRS, CDR2 YFSETQ. The CDR3 is 11 amino acids. V lost 3 bases, J lost 5 bases, and 4 bases lay in between.

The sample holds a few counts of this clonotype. The CDR3 loop is CATSAGQGAGTGANVLTF. CDR3 nucleotide sequence: TGTGCCACCAGTGCGGGACAGGGGGCAGGCACTGGGGCCAACGTCCTGACTTTC. This rearrangement joins TRBV24-1 to TRBJ2-6; 12 bases are a match to TRBD1. With V trimmed by 5 bases and J by 2 bases, 6 bases remained unmatched. The V gene's germline CDR1 is KGHDR and CDR2 SFDVKD. The CDR3 is 18 residues long.

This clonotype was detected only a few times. This CDR3 is CASSVPGTGVSGANVLTF. The CDR3 DNA reads TGTGCCAGCAGCGTCCCCGGGACAGGGGTCTCAGGGGCCAACGTCCTGACTTTC. This chain uses TRBV11-2 with TRBJ2-6; TRBD1 matches 10 bases. Germline CDR1 SGHAT, CDR2 FQNNGV. J was trimmed by 4 bases and V by 5 bases; bases with no gene match: 11. The CDR3 sequence is 18 residues long.

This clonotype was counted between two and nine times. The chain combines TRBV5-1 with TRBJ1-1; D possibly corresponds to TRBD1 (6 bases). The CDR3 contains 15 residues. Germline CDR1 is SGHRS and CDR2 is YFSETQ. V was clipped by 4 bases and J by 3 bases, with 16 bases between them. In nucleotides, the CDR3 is TGCGCCAGCAGCAGGGGGGACATAGGCCACACTGAAGCTTTCTTT. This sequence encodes CASSRGDIGHTEAFF.

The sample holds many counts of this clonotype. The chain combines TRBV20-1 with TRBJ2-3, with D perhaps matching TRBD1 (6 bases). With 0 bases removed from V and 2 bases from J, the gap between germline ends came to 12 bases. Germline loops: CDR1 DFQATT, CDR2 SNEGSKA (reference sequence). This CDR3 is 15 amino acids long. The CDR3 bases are TGCAGTGCTAGAGATCGGAGACAGGCCACAGATACGCAGTATTTT. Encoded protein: CSARDRRQATDTQYF.

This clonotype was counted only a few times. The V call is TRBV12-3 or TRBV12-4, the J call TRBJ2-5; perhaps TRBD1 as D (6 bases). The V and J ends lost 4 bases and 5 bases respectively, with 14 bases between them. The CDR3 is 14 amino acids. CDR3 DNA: TGTGCCAGCAGTTCAAGCTACAGGGAGGAGACCCAGTACTTC. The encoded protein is CASSSSYREETQYF.

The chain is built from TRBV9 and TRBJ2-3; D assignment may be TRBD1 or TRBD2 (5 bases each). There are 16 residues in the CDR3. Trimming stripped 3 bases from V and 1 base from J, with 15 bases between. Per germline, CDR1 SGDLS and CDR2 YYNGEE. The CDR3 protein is CASSAQDFLRTDTQYF. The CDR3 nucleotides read TGTGCCAGCAGCGCACAGGACTTTTTGCGCACAGATACGCAGTATTTT. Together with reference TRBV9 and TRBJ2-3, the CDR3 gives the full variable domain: DSGVTQTPKHLITATGQRVTLRCSPRSGDLSVYWYQQSLDQGLQFLIQYYNGEERAKGNILERFSAQQFPDLHSELNLSSLELGDSALYFCASSAQDFLRTDTQYFGPGTRLTVL.

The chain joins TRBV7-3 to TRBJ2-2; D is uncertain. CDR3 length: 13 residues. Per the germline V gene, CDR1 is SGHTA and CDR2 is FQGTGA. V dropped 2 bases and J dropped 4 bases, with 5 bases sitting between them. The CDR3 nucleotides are TGTGCCAGCAGCTTATTTCTCACCGGGGAGCTGTTTTTT. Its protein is CASSLFLTGELFF.

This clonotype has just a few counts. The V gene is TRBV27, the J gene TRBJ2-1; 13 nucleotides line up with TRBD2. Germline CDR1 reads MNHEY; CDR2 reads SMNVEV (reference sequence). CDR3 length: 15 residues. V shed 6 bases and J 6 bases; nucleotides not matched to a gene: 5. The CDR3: CASSHGTSGTNEQFF. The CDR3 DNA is TGTGCCAGCAGCCATGGGACTAGCGGGACCAATGAGCAGTTCTTC.

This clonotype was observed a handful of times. The DNA for the CDR3 is TGTGCCAGCAGCGCCACAGGGTTGGAGACCCAGTACTTC. This sequence encodes CASSATGLETQYF. The chain joins TRBV7-9 to TRBJ2-5; TRBD1 might be the D (6 bases). CDR3 length: 13 amino acids. Between the trimmed V and J ends, which lost 5 bases and 5 bases, there was a span of 12 bases. CDR1 is SEHNR and CDR2 is FQNEAQ in the germline V gene (reference sequence). Complete variable domain (other parts from reference TRBV7-9 and TRBJ2-5): DTGVSQNPRHKITKRGQNVTFRCDPISEHNRLYWYRQTLGQGPEFLTYFQNEAQLEKSRLLSDRFSAERPKGSFSTLEIQRTEQGDSAMYLCASSATGLETQYFGPGTRLLVL.

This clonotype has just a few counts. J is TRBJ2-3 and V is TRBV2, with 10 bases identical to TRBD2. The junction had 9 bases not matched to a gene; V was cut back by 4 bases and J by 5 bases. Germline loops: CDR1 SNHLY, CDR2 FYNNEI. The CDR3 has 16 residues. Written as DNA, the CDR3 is TGTGCCAGCAGTGGGAGCGGGAGGGCCGCGGAAGATACGCAGTATTTT. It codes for CASSGSGRAAEDTQYF. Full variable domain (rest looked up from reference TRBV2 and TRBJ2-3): EPEVTQTPSHQVTQMGQEVILRCVPISNHLYFYWYRQILGQKVEFLVSFYNNEISEKSEIFDDQFSVERPDGSNFTLKIRSTKLEDSAMYFCASSGSGRAAEDTQYFGPGTRLTVL.

Here the CDR3 reads CASSYVAGAFF. The CDR3 DNA reads TGTGCCAGCAGTTACGTCGCGGGGGCTTTCTTT. The chain uses TRBV6-6 and TRBJ1-1; D is undetermined. The germline V gene encodes CDR1 MNHNY and CDR2 SVGAGI (reference sequence). The CDR3 contains 11 residues. V shed 2 bases and J shed 11 bases, with 9 bases lying between them.

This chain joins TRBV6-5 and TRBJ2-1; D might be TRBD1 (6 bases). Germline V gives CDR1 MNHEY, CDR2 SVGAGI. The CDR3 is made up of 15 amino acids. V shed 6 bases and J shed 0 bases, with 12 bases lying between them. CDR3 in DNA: TGTGCCAGCAGCCTCACAGGGTTCTCCTACAATGAGCAGTTCTTC. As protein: CASSLTGFSYNEQFF.

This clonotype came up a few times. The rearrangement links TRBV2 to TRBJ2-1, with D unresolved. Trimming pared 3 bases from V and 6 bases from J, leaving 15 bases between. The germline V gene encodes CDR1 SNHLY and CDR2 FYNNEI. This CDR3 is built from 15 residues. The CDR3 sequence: CASSEGILGGNEQFF. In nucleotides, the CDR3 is TGTGCCAGCAGTGAGGGGATCCTAGGCGGCAATGAGCAGTTCTTC.

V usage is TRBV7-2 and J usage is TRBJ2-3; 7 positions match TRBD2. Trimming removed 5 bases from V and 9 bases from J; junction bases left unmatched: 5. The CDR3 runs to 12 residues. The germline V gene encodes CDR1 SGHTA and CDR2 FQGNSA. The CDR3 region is CASSPQRDTQYF. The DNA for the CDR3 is TGTGCCAGCAGCCCCCAGCGGGACACGCAGTATTTT.

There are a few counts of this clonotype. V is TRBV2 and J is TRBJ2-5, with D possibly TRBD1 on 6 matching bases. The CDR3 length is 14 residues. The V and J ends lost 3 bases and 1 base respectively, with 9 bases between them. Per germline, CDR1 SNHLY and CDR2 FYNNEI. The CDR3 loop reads CASSETGGQETQYF. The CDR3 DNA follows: TGTGCCAGCAGTGAGACAGGCGGCCAAGAGACCCAGTACTTC.

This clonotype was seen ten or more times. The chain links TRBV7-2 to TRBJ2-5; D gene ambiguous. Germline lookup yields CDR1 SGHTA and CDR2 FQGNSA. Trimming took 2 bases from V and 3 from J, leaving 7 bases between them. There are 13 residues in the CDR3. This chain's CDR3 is CASSLQPKETQYF. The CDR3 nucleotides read TGTGCCAGCAGCTTACAGCCAAAAGAGACCCAGTACTTC.

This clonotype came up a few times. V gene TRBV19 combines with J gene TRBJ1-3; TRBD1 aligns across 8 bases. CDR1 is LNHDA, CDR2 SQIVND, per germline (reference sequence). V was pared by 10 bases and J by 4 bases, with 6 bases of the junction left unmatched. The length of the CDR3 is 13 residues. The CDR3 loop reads CATQGAPGNTIYF. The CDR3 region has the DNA TGTGCCACCCAGGGGGCGCCGGGAAACACCATATATTTT.

The CDR3 reads CASSLSGGSSTDTQYF. Here the CDR3 DNA reads TGCGCCAGCAGCCTCAGCGGGGGATCGAGCACAGATACGCAGTATTTT. The genes are TRBV4-1 and TRBJ2-3; 8 positions agree with TRBD2. Losses at the gene ends were 4 bases for V and 0 bases for J; bases not matched to a gene: 6. This CDR3 is built from 16 residues. Germline lookup yields CDR1 MGHRA and CDR2 YSYEKL.

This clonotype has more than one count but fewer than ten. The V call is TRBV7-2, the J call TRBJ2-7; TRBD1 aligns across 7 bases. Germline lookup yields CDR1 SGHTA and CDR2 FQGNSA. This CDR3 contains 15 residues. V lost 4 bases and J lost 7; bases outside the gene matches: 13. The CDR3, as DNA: TGTGCCAGCAGCTCTCGAGGAACAGGGGATCTGGAGCAGTACTTC. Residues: CASSSRGTGDLEQYF.

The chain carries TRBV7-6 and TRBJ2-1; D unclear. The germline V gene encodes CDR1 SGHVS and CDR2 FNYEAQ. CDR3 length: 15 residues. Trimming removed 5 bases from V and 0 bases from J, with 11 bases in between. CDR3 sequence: CASSLMAASYNEQFF. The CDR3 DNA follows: TGTGCCAGCAGCCTAATGGCGGCCTCCTACAATGAGCAGTTCTTC.

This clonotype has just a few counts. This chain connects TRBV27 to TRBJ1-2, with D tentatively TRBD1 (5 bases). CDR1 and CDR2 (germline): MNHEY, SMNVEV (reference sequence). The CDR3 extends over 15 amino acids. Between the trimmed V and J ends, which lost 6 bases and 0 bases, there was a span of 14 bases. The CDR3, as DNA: TGTGCCAGCAGCCTAACACAGGACACTAACTATGGCTACACCTTC. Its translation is CASSLTQDTNYGYTF.

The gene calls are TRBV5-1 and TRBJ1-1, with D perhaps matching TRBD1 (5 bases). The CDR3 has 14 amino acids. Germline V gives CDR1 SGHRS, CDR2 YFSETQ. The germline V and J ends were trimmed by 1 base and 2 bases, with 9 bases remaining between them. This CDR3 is CASSLWDLNTEAFF. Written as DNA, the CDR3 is TGCGCCAGCAGCTTGTGGGACCTCAACACTGAAGCTTTCTTT.

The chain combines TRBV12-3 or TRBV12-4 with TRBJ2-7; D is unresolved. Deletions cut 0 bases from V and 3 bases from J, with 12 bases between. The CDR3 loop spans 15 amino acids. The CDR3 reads CASSLAGSHSYEQYF. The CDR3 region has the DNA TGTGCCAGCAGTTTAGCCGGGTCTCACAGCTACGAGCAGTACTTC.

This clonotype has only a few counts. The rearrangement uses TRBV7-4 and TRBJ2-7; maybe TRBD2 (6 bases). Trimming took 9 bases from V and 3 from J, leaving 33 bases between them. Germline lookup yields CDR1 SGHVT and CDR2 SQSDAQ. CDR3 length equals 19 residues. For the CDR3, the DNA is TGTGCCAGAGACTATGAATGGGGACTGGGCTCTCGCGGGTACTACGAGCAGTACTTC. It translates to CARDYEWGLGSRGYYEQYF. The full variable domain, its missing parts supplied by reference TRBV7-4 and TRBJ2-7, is GAGVSQSPRYKVAKRGRDVALRCDSISGHVTLYWYRQTLGQGSEVLTYSQSDAQRDKSGRPSGRFSAERPERSVSTLKIQRTEQGDSAVYLCARDYEWGLGSRGYYEQYFGPGTRLTVT.